This note documents a single T cell receptor (delta chain) sequence. The junction departs from germline at one end; a sequencing error may be responsible. TCRdb repeated clone calling on the RT-PCR reads with CATT. The sample includes over a thousand delta-chain clones, about 3.8% of them seen just once. This specimen comes from a study of gamma-delta T cells after stem cell transplantation. CDR1 GEAIGNYY and CDR2 EKD come from the germline V gene. The length of the CDR3 is 20 residues. Sequencing was done on a sample of gamma-delta T cells. V and J are TRDV2 and TRDJ3, with D possibly being TRDD1 (5 bases). This TCR came from a human donor. It is not recorded whose cells these are; they may come from a transplant donor. The CDR3 region has the DNA TGTGCCTGTGACACCGTTTCGCCGGGAAATCCTGCCTGTGACACCCGACAGATGTTTTTC. The encoded protein is CACDTVSPGNPACDTRQMFF.